This T cell receptor beta chain derives from a study of shared clonotypes between healthy human individuals. In regard to this clone: What it binds is not known.

Study-wide results and limits: Approximately 5% was the fraction of naive CD4 clonotypes found shared across a handful of donors.

Replicate PCRs from sorted subsets contained roughly 190 ng DNA, which is some 32,000 T cell genomes. TCRdb's copy holds only in-frame clones and misses some; the assay was immunoSEQ multiplex PCR. The sample records roughly 500,000 clones, 90% to 96% being singletons. Researchers partitioned CD4+ cells into CD45RA+ naive and CD45RA-negative memory subsets. The CDR3 has 12 residues. Germline CDR1 is SGHAT and CDR2 is FQNNGV. V shed 5 bases and J shed 2 bases, with 6 bases lying between them. This receptor was obtained from a woman aged 25-40 years in good health. Material for sequencing was naive CD4+ T cells sorted from blood. Described subset: CD45RA+ positively selected. This chain connects TRBV11-2 to TRBJ1-1; no clear D gene. CDR3 in DNA: TGTGCCAGCAGCACCATTAACACTGAAGCTTTCTTT. Amino acid sequence: CASSTINTEAFF.